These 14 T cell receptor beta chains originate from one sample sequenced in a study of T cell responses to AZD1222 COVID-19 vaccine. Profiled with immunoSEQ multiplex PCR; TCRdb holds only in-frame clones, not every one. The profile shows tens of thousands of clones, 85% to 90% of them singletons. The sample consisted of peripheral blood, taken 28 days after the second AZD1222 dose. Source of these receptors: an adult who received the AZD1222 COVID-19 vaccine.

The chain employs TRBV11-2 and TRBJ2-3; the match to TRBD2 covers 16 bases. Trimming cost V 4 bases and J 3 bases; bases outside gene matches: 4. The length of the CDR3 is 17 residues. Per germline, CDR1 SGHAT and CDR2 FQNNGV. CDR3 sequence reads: CASSSGTSGRVTDTQYF. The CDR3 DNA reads TGTGCCAGCAGCTCGGGGACTAGCGGGAGGGTAACAGATACGCAGTATTTT.

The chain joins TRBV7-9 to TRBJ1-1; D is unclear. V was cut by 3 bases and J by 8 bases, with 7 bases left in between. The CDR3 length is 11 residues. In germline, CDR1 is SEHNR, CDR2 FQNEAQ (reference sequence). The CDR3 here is CASSFELEAFF. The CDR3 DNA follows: TGTGCCAGCAGCTTTGAGTTAGAAGCTTTCTTT.

CDR3 in DNA: TGTGCCAGCAGTACAATACGACAGGGGCCGAATAGGGGGGTCACTGAAGCTTTCTTT. It encodes CASSTIRQGPNRGVTEAFF. The chain has TRBV27 and TRBJ1-1; 8 bases agree with TRBD1. V shed 5 bases and J 4 bases; nucleotides not matched to a gene: 21. Germline CDR1 and CDR2: MNHEY and SMNVEV (reference sequence). The CDR3 consists of 19 residues.

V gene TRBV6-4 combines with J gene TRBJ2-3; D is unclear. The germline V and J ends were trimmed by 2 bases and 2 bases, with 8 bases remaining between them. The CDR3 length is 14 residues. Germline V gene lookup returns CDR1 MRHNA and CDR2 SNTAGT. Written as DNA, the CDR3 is TGTGCCAGCAGTGACAACCGAGACACAGATACGCAGTATTTT. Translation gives CASSDNRDTDTQYF.

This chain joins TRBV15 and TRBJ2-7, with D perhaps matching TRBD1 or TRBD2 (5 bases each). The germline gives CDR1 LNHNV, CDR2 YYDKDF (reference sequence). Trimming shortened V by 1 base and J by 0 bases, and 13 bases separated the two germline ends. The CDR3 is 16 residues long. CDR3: CATSRVRGERSYEQYF. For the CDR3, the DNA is TGTGCCACCAGCAGAGTACGGGGCGAACGCTCCTACGAGCAGTACTTC.

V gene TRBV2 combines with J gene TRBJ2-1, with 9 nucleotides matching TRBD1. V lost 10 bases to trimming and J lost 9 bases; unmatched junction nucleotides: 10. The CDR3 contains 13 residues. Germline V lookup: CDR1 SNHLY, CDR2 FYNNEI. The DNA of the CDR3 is TGTGCCACCGTTGTGGGACAGGGAGGTGAGCAGTTCTTC. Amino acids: CATVVGQGGEQFF.

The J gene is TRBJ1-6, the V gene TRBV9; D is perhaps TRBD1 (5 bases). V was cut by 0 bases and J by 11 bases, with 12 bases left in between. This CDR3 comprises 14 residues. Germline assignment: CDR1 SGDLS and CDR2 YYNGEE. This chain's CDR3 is CASSVGQGLTPLHF. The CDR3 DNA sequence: TGTGCCAGCAGCGTAGGGCAGGGTTTAACACCCCTCCACTTT. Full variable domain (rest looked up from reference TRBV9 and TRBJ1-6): DSGVTQTPKHLITATGQRVTLRCSPRSGDLSVYWYQQSLDQGLQFLIQYYNGEERAKGNILERFSAQQFPDLHSELNLSSLELGDSALYFCASSVGQGLTPLHFGNGTRLTVT.

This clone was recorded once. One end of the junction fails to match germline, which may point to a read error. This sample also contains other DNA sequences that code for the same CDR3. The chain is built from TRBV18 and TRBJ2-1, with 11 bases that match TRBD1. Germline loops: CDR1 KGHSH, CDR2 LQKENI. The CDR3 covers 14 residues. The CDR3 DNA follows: TGCGCCAGCTCTCCTGGACAGGGGGCCAATGAGCAGTTCTTC. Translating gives CASSPGQGANEQFF.

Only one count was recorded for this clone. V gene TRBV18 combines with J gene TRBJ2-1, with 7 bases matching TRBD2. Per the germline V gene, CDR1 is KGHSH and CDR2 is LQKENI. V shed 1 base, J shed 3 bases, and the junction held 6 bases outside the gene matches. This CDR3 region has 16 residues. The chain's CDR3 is CASSPLRLAGYNEQFF. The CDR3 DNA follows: TGTGCCAGCTCACCACTTCGGTTAGCGGGCTACAATGAGCAGTTCTTC. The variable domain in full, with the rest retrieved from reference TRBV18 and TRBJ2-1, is NAGVMQNPRHLVRRRGQEARLRCSPMKGHSHVYWYRQLPEEGLKFMVYLQKENIIDESGMPKERFSAEFPKEGPSILRIQQVVRGDSAAYFCASSPLRLAGYNEQFFGPGTRLTVL.

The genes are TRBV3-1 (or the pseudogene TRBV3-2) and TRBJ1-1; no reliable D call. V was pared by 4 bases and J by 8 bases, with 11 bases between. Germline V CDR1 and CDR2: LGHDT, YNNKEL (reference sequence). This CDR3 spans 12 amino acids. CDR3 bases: TGTGCCAGCAGCCCTGGACGGCAAGAAGCTTTCTTT. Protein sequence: CASSPGRQEAFF.

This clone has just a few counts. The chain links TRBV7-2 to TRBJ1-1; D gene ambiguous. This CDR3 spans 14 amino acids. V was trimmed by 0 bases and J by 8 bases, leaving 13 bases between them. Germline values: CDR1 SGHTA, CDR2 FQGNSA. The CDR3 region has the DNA TGTGCCAGCAGCTTAGCGTATGAGGGAATGGAAGCTTTCTTT. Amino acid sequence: CASSLAYEGMEAFF.

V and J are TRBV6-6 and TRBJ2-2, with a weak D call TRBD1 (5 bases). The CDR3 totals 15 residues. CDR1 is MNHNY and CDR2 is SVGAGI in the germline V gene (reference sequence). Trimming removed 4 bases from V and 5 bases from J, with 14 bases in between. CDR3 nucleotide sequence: TGTGCCAGCAGTTCCCAGGGCGAGTTGACCGGGGAGCTGTTTTTT. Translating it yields CASSSQGELTGELFF.

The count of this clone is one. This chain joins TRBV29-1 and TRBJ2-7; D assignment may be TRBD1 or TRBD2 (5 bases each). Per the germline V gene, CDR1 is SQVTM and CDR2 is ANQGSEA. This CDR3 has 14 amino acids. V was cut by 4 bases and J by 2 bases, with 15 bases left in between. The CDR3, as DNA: TGCAGCGTTGTATCCGGGACGGCGACCTACGAGCAGTACTTC. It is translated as CSVVSGTATYEQYF.

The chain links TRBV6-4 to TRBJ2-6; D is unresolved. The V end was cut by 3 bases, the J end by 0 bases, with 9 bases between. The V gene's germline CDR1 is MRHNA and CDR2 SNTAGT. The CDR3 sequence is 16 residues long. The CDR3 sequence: CASSERASSGANVLTF. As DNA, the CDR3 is TGTGCCAGCAGTGAAAGGGCTAGCTCTGGGGCCAACGTCCTGACTTTC.